This T cell receptor beta chain stems from a study of breast tumors, draining lymph nodes, adjacent tissues. The lymph nodes were axillary draining lymph nodes from breast cancer patients. One entry per CDR3 protein, called by TCRdb with MiXCR from the multiplex PCR reads. The table lists under 350,000 distinct CDR3 sequences, under 35% of them singletons, with 1.1% in the top ten. Unmatched junction bases numbered 7, after V lost 3 bases and J lost 10 bases. This CDR3 is built from 13 residues. CDR1 and CDR2 from the germline V gene are DFQATT and SNEGSKA (reference sequence). Many counts were recorded for this clonotype.

The J gene is TRBJ1-5, the V gene TRBV20-1; 9 positions match TRBD1. The specimen was axillary lymph node tissue. This TCR was recovered from a female donor with breast cancer. Some clones in this sample may be carry-over from other donors' samples. The CDR3 here is CSASWGQGLPQHF. The CDR3 coding sequence is TGCAGTGCTAGTTGGGGACAGGGACTACCCCAGCATTTT.